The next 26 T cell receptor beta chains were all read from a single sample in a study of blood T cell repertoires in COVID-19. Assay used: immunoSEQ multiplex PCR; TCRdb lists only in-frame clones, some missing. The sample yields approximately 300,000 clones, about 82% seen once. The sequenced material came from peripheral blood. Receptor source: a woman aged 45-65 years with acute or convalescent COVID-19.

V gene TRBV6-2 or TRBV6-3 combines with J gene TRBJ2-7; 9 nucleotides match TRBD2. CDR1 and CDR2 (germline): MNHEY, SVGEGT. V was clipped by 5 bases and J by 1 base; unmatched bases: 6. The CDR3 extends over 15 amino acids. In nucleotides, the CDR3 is TGTGCCAGCAGTCTTAGCGGGAGATGGTCCTACGAGCAGTACTTC. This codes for CASSLSGRWSYEQYF.

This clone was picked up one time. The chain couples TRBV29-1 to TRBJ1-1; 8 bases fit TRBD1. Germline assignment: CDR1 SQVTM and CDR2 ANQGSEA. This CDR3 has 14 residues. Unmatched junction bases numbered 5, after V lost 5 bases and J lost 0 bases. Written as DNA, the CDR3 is TGCAGCGTTTCCCAGGGGGCATTGAACACTGAAGCTTTCTTT. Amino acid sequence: CSVSQGALNTEAFF.

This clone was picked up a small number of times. CDR3 nucleotides: TGTGCCAGCAGCGCGAAGCCAGGGGACATCGACCTTGCTTCTGGAAACACCATATATTTT. Its protein product is CASSAKPGDIDLASGNTIYF. This chain connects TRBV9 to TRBJ1-3; D is possibly TRBD1 (6 bases). The CDR3 runs 20 residues. Trimming removed 3 bases from V and 1 base from J, with 26 bases in between. The germline gives CDR1 SGDLS, CDR2 YYNGEE. The entire variable domain, with the rest obtained from reference TRBV9 and TRBJ1-3, is as follows: DSGVTQTPKHLITATGQRVTLRCSPRSGDLSVYWYQQSLDQGLQFLIQYYNGEERAKGNILERFSAQQFPDLHSELNLSSLELGDSALYFCASSAKPGDIDLASGNTIYFGEGSWLTVV.

The CDR3 coding sequence is TGTGCCAGCAGCGGACCCGGGACAGGGGGAACTGAAGCTTTCTTT. It encodes CASSGPGTGGTEAFF. V and J are TRBV7-3 and TRBJ1-1, with TRBD1 matching 11 bases. V dropped 5 bases and J dropped 5; count of bases not matched to a gene: 7. The V gene's germline CDR1 is SGHTA and CDR2 FQGTGA. The CDR3 contains 15 residues.

The chain's CDR3 is CASSLVAGSEQYF. CDR3 bases: TGTGCCAGCAGCTTAGTCGCAGGGTCCGAGCAGTACTTC. J is TRBJ2-7 and V is TRBV11-3; TRBD1 might be the D (5 bases). The CDR3 covers 13 residues. Trimming took 1 base from V and 6 from J, leaving 10 bases between them. Germline V gene data show CDR1 as SGHNT and CDR2 as YENEEA.

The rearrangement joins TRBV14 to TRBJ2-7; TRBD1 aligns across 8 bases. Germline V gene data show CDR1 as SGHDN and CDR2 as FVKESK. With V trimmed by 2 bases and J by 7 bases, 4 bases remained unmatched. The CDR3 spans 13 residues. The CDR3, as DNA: TGTGCCAGCAGCCAACAGGGGGCGGGGGAGCAGTACTTC. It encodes CASSQQGAGEQYF.

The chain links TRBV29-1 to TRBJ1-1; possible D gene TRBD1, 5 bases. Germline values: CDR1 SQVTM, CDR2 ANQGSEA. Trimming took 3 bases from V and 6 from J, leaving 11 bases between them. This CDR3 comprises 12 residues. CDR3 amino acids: CSVDRAISEAFF. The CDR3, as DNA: TGCAGCGTTGACAGGGCGATCTCTGAAGCTTTCTTT.

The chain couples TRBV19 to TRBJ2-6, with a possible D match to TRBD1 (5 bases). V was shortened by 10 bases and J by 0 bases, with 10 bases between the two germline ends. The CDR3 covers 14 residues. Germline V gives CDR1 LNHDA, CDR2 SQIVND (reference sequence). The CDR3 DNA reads TGTGCCATTTCGGACATCTCTGGGGCCAACGTCCTGACTTTC. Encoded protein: CAISDISGANVLTF.

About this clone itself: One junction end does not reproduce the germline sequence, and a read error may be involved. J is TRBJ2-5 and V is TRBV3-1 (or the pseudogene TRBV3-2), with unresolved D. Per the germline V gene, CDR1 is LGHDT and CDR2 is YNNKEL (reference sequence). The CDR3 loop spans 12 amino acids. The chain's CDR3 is CASSQDGRPWNF. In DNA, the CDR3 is TGTGCCAGCAGCCAAGACGGCAGGCCGTGGAACTTC.

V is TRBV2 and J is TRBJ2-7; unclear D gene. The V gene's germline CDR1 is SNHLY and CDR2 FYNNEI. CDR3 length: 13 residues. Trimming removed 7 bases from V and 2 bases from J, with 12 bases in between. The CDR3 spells CASTPRSPYEQYF. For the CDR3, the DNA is TGTGCCAGCACCCCCCGGAGCCCCTACGAGCAGTACTTC.

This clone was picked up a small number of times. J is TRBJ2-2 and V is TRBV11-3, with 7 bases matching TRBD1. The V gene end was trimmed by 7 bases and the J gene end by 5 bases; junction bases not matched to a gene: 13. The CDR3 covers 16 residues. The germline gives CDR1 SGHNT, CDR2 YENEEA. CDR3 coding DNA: TGTGCCAGCACCCAGGGGGACCGGGGAGTTACCGGGGAGCTGTTTTTT. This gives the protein CASTQGDRGVTGELFF.

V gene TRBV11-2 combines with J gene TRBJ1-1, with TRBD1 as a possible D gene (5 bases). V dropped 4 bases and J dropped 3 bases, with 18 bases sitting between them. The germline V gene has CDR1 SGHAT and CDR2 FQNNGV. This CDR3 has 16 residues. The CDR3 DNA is TGTGCCAGCAGCTCAACCGGGGGTATCGGAGACACTGAAGCTTTCTTT. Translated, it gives CASSSTGGIGDTEAFF.

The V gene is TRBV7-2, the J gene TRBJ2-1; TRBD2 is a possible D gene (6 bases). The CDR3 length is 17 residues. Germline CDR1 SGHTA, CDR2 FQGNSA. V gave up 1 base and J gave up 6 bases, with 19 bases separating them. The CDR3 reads CASSLGDRGTWVNEQFF. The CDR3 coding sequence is TGTGCCAGCAGCTTAGGTGATCGCGGGACCTGGGTCAATGAGCAGTTCTTC.

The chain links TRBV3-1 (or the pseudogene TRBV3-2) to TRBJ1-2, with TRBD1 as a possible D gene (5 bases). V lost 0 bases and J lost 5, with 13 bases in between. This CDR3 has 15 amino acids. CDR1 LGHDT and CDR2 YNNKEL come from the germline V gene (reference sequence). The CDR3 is CASSQDFRAAYGYTF. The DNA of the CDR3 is TGTGCCAGCAGCCAAGATTTCAGGGCAGCTTATGGCTACACCTTC.

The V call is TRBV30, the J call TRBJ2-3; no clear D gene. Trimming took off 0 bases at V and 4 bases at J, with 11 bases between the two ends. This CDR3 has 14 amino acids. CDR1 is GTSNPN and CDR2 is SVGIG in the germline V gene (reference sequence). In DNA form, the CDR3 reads TGTGCCTGGAGTGTACTCGGTCTCGCAGATACGCAGTATTTT. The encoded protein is CAWSVLGLADTQYF.

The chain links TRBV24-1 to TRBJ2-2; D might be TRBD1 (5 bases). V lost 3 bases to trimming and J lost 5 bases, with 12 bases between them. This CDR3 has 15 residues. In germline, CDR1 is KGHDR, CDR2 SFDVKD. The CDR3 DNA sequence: TGTGCCACCAGTGATCCCTGGGGCCGAACCGGGGAGCTGTTTTTT. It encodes CATSDPWGRTGELFF.

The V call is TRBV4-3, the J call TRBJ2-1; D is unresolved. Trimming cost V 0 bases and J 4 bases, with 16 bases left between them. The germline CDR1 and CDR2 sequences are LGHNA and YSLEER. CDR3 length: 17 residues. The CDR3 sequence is CASSQDRVTGWYNEQFF. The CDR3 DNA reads TGCGCCAGCAGCCAAGATCGGGTCACTGGCTGGTACAATGAGCAGTTCTTC.

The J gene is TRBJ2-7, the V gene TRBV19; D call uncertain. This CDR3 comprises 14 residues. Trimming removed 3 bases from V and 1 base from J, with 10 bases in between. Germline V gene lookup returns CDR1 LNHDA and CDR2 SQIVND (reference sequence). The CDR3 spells CASSMEAWSYEQYF. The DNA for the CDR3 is TGTGCCAGTAGTATGGAAGCGTGGTCCTACGAGCAGTACTTC.

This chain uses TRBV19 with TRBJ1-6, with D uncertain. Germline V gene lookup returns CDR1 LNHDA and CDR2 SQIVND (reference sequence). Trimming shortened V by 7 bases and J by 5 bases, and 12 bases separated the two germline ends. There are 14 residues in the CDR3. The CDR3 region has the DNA TGTGCCAGTAATTCCGGGATTAATAATTCACCCCTCCACTTT. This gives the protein CASNSGINNSPLHF.

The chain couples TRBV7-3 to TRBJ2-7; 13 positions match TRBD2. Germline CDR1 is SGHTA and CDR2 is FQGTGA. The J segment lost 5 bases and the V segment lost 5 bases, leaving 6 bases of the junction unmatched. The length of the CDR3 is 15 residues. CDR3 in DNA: TGTGCCAGCAGCCAGGGGACTAGCGGGGCCGACGAGCAGTACTTC. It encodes CASSQGTSGADEQYF.

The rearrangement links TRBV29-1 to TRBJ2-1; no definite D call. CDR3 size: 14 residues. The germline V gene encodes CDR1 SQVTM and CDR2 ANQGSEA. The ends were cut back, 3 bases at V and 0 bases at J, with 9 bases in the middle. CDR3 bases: TGCAGCGTTGAGTTAGCTAGCTCCTACAATGAGCAGTTCTTC. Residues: CSVELASSYNEQFF.

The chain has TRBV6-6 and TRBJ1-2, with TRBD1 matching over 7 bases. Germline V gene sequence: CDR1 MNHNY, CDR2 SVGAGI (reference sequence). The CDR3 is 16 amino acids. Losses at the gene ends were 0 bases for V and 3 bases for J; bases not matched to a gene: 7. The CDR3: CASSYSISQGDYGYTF. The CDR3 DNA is TGTGCCAGCAGTTACTCCATTTCGCAGGGGGACTATGGCTACACCTTC.

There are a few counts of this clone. For the CDR3, the DNA is TGTGCCAGCAGCTTGGCTTGGGGACAGGGGGATTCACCCCTCCACTTT. This encodes CASSLAWGQGDSPLHF. The V gene is TRBV5-5, the J gene TRBJ1-6; TRBD1 agrees at 11 bases. This CDR3 contains 16 residues. Germline CDR1 reads SGHKS; CDR2 reads YYEKEE (reference sequence). With 0 bases clipped from V and 8 bases from J, the junction kept 4 bases outside the gene matches.

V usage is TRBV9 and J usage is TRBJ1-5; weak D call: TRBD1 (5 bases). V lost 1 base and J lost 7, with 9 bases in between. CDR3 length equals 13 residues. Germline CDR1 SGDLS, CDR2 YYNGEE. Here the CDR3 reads CASSVWGGQPQHF. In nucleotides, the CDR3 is TGTGCCAGCAGCGTATGGGGGGGGCAGCCCCAGCATTTT. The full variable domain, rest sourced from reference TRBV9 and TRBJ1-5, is DSGVTQTPKHLITATGQRVTLRCSPRSGDLSVYWYQQSLDQGLQFLIQYYNGEERAKGNILERFSAQQFPDLHSELNLSSLELGDSALYFCASSVWGGQPQHFGDGTRLSIL.

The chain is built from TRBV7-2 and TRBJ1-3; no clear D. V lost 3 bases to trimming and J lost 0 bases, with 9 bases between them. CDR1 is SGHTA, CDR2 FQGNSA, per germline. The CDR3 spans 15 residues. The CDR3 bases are TGTGCCAGCAGCTTTAGCCAAAGCTCTGGAAACACCATATATTTT. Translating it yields CASSFSQSSGNTIYF.

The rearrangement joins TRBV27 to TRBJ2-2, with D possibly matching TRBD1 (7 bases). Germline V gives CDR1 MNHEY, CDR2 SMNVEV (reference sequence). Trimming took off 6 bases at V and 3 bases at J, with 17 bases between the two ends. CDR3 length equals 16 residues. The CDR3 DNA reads TGTGCCAGCAGCCCGAGCCAGGGGGAGGACACCGGGGAGCTGTTTTTT. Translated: CASSPSQGEDTGELFF.